This T cell receptor (beta chain) was identified during a study of blood T cells in healthy people across ages. Next came a second PCR, run for about 7 to 12 cycles, which used a sample-barcoded 5' primer along with a J-beta primer mix. MiXCR, run by TCRdb on the 5' RACE reads, gives a single entry per CDR3 protein. The sample lists more than 800,000 distinct CDR3 sequences, less than 50% occurring once. Collection of around 10 milliliters of peripheral blood was performed for each donor. CDR1 DFQATT and CDR2 SNEGSKA come from the germline V gene (reference sequence). CDR3 size: 13 residues. The V and J ends lost 3 bases and 3 bases respectively, with 11 bases between them.

Sequenced: blood. This sequence originates from a woman aged 55 to 70 in good health. This chain connects TRBV20-1 to TRBJ1-2, with D unclear. CDR3 in amino acids: CSARDWEDYGYTF. CDR3 DNA: TGCAGTGCTAGGGATTGGGAGGACTATGGCTACACCTTC.